A single sample is the source of the 21 T cell receptor beta chains below, sequenced in a study of T-cell reconstitution after alpha-beta-depleted transplantation in children. Unique molecular identifiers featured in how the TCRbeta library was prepared. TCRdb reprocessed the PCR reads with MiXCR, giving one entry per CDR3 protein. The sample consists of hundreds of thousands of distinct CDR3 sequences, 10% to 15% of them appearing once. The starting material was PBMCs, mostly from graft donor cells, obtained 360 days after TCRalphabeta/CD19-depleted stem cell transplant. The receptors shown here come from a male patient aged 10-17 years who had a stem cell transplant for acute myeloid leukemia, so the T cells may come from the graft donor.

This clonotype was recorded at least ten times. V and J are TRBV28 and TRBJ2-7, with 12 nucleotides matching TRBD2. CDR3 length equals 14 residues. Germline V gene sequence: CDR1 MDHEN, CDR2 SYDVKM. Trimming at V came to 8 bases and at J to 3 bases, leaving 5 bases not matched to a gene. In DNA, the CDR3 is TGTGCCAGCTCCCTAGCGGGAGGGATCTACGAGCAGTACTTC. Translating gives CASSLAGGIYEQYF.

This clonotype was observed a few times. The genes are TRBV11-2 and TRBJ2-7, with D possibly being TRBD2 (6 bases). Germline CDR1 reads SGHAT; CDR2 reads FQNNGV. Trimming took 0 bases from V and 2 from J, leaving 17 bases between them. The length of the CDR3 is 17 residues. The CDR3 DNA reads as TGTGCCAGCAGCTTAGAAGGAGGAGGGCTGTTTGCCTACGAGCAGTACTTC. Encoded protein: CASSLEGGGLFAYEQYF.

Ten or more counts support this clonotype. The J gene is TRBJ2-3, the V gene TRBV9; 11 nucleotides line up with TRBD2. The junction had 1 base not matched to a gene; V was cut back by 1 base and J by 6 bases. The germline V gene has CDR1 SGDLS and CDR2 YYNGEE. The CDR3 contains 14 residues. The CDR3 DNA is TGTGCCAGCAGCGTATTAGCGGGAGGGGATACGCAGTATTTT. Protein: CASSVLAGGDTQYF.

J is TRBJ2-1 and V is TRBV5-1, with D hard to call. CDR3 length equals 15 residues. V shed 0 bases and J shed 7 bases, with 14 bases lying between them. Germline V gene lookup returns CDR1 SGHRS and CDR2 YFSETQ. CDR3: CASSLVLTVGNEQFF. CDR3 nucleotide sequence: TGCGCCAGCAGCTTGGTGTTAACGGTCGGGAATGAGCAGTTCTTC.

This clonotype was counted a few times. The CDR3 sequence: CASSFPYGGGAGANVLTF. The DNA for the CDR3 is TGTGCCAGCAGTTTTCCCTACGGGGGCGGTGCTGGGGCCAACGTCCTGACTTTC. The rearrangement joins TRBV28 to TRBJ2-6, with D perhaps being TRBD1 or TRBD2 (6 bases each). The CDR3 has 18 residues. Trimming took 3 bases from V and 2 from J, leaving 17 bases between them. Germline V lookup: CDR1 MDHEN, CDR2 SYDVKM.

This clonotype was detected a few times. The rearrangement uses TRBV6-5 and TRBJ2-1; D remains unclear. Germline V lookup: CDR1 MNHEY, CDR2 SVGAGI. The CDR3 is made up of 12 amino acids. Trimming removed 5 bases at V and 8 bases at J, with 10 bases between. The CDR3 protein is CASSRGAHEQFF. CDR3 in DNA: TGTGCCAGCAGTCGCGGTGCCCATGAGCAGTTCTTC.

This clonotype was seen repeatedly, ten times or more. The rearrangement uses TRBV6-6 and TRBJ2-7, with no clear D. V was shortened by 6 bases and J by 0 bases, with 9 bases between the two germline ends. The CDR3 runs to 13 residues. Germline V gene data show CDR1 as MNHNY and CDR2 as SVGAGI (reference sequence). CDR3 DNA: TGTGCCAGCAGGGGCGGATACTCCTACGAGCAGTACTTC. Translated, it gives CASRGGYSYEQYF.

This clonotype was counted a few times. This rearrangement joins TRBV28 to TRBJ2-7; D not resolved. Germline V gene data show CDR1 as MDHEN and CDR2 as SYDVKM. Trimming pared 2 bases from V and 3 bases from J, leaving 11 bases between. This CDR3 is 14 amino acids long. CDR3 loop: CASSLRVALYEQYF. The DNA for the CDR3 is TGTGCCAGCAGTTTAAGGGTTGCCCTCTACGAGCAGTACTTC.

There are many counts of this clonotype. This chain connects TRBV20-1 to TRBJ2-5; D possibly corresponds to TRBD1 (6 bases). Trimming left V 2 bases short and J 2 bases short, with 12 bases between. The V gene's germline CDR1 is DFQATT and CDR2 SNEGSKA (reference sequence). This CDR3 has 14 amino acids. The chain's CDR3 is CSARPGEPQETQYF. The DNA of the CDR3 is TGCAGTGCTAGACCAGGGGAGCCGCAAGAGACCCAGTACTTC.

The J gene is TRBJ2-7, the V gene TRBV20-1, with 10 bases that match TRBD2. V gave up 1 base and J gave up 3 bases; unmatched junction bases: 12. Looked up from germline, CDR1 is DFQATT and CDR2 is SNEGSKA (reference sequence). CDR3 size: 17 residues. CDR3 protein: CSARVQLGLAGVYEQYF. DNA of the CDR3: TGCAGTGCTAGAGTCCAACTAGGCCTAGCGGGGGTCTACGAGCAGTACTTC.

This sequence joins TRBV5-1 and TRBJ2-5; D uncertain. V lost 0 bases to trimming and J lost 4 bases, with 16 bases between them. The CDR3 spans 16 residues. From germline, CDR1 is SGHRS and CDR2 YFSETQ. The CDR3 loop is CASSLAFRVTPETQYF. The CDR3, as DNA: TGCGCCAGCAGCTTGGCTTTCCGGGTTACTCCAGAGACCCAGTACTTC.

The chain has TRBV10-3 and TRBJ2-6; a possible D gene is TRBD1 (6 bases). CDR3 length equals 21 residues. From germline, CDR1 is ENHRY and CDR2 SYGVKD. The V end lost 3 bases, the J end lost 0 bases, and 24 bases lay between the germline ends. CDR3 protein: CAISDPSGIQGISSGANVLTF. CDR3 sequence (DNA): TGTGCCATCAGTGACCCTTCAGGTATACAGGGCATCTCCTCTGGGGCCAACGTCCTGACTTTC.

The genes are TRBV5-6 and TRBJ2-4, with 10 bases aligning to TRBD1. The V gene end was trimmed by 3 bases and the J gene end by 0 bases; junction bases not matched to a gene: 12. The CDR3 is 19 amino acids. Germline CDR1 is SGHDT and CDR2 is YYEEEE. In nucleotides, the CDR3 is TGTGCCAGCAGCTCACCGGGACAGGGGTTGACGCTAGCCAAAAACATTCAGTACTTC. Protein: CASSSPGQGLTLAKNIQYF. The whole variable domain, remainder taken from reference TRBV5-6 and TRBJ2-4, is DAGVTQSPTHLIKTRGQQVTLRCSPKSGHDTVSWYQQALGQGPQFIFQYYEEEERQRGNFPDRFSGHQFPNYSSELNVNALLLGDSALYLCASSSPGQGLTLAKNIQYFGAGTRLSVL.

This clonotype was counted ten times or more. The rearrangement joins TRBV20-1 to TRBJ2-3; D is unclear. Trimming cost V 1 base and J 6 bases, with 11 bases left between them. Germline V lookup: CDR1 DFQATT, CDR2 SNEGSKA (reference sequence). The CDR3 sequence is 13 residues long. CDR3 sequence (DNA): TGCAGTGCTAGAGGAAGAATCTTGGATACGCAGTATTTT. Protein sequence: CSARGRILDTQYF.

This clonotype was detected a few times. The chain is built from TRBV12-3 or TRBV12-4 and TRBJ2-1; D might be TRBD2 (5 bases). This CDR3 contains 14 residues. Trimming stripped 2 bases from V and 3 bases from J, with 8 bases between. CDR3 in amino acids: CASSLSGYYNEQFF. The DNA of the CDR3 is TGTGCCAGCAGTTTAAGCGGATACTACAATGAGCAGTTCTTC.

This clonotype was observed a few times. This chain connects TRBV28 to TRBJ2-7; TRBD1 might be the D (6 bases). V lost 9 bases, J lost 2 bases, and 17 bases lay in between. Germline V gene lookup returns CDR1 MDHEN and CDR2 SYDVKM. CDR3 length equals 14 residues. In DNA form, the CDR3 reads TGTGCCAGTAAGGAAGGAGGACAGCCCTACGAGCAGTACTTC. Translating gives CASKEGGQPYEQYF.

The chain uses TRBV20-1 and TRBJ2-3, with 7 bases identical to TRBD2. Germline V gives CDR1 DFQATT, CDR2 SNEGSKA (reference sequence). The CDR3 length is 13 residues. V lost 5 bases, J lost 3 bases, and 5 bases stayed unmatched. CDR3 DNA sequence: TGCAGTGCTGGGGGGGTGGCGACAGATACGCAGTATTTT. Encoded protein: CSAGGVATDTQYF.

The rearrangement joins TRBV7-2 to TRBJ2-7; 7 bases line up with TRBD2. Germline V gene sequence: CDR1 SGHTA, CDR2 FQGNSA. The J segment lost 0 bases and the V segment lost 5 bases, leaving 13 bases of the junction unmatched. CDR3 length: 17 amino acids. The CDR3 bases are TGTGCCAGCAGCCTAGGGATAGGACTAGTCCTCTCCTACGAGCAGTACTTC. This gives the protein CASSLGIGLVLSYEQYF.

The chain is built from TRBV20-1 and TRBJ2-7, with D possibly matching TRBD1 (6 bases). The germline gives CDR1 DFQATT, CDR2 SNEGSKA (reference sequence). V dropped 2 bases and J dropped 0 bases, with 17 bases sitting between them. CDR3 length: 16 residues. The chain's CDR3 is CSARPTGVRGSYEQYF. The CDR3 coding sequence is TGCAGTGCTAGACCCACAGGTGTCAGGGGCTCCTACGAGCAGTACTTC.

V usage is TRBV6-5 and J usage is TRBJ2-1; D gene unclear. With 6 bases removed from V and 8 bases from J, the gap between germline ends came to 11 bases. CDR3 length: 12 amino acids. CDR1 is MNHEY, CDR2 SVGAGI, per germline. CDR3 amino acids: CASSRSGDEQFF. The DNA for the CDR3 is TGTGCCAGCAGCCGATCGGGCGATGAGCAGTTCTTC.

The J gene is TRBJ2-3, the V gene TRBV11-1; 9 nucleotides match TRBD2. CDR1 is SGHAT and CDR2 is FQDESV in the germline V gene (reference sequence). There are 20 residues in the CDR3. Losses at the gene ends were 8 bases for V and 0 bases for J; bases not matched to a gene: 21. CDR3 in amino acids: CASLRGAWTSVGPSTDTQYF. The CDR3 coding sequence is TGTGCCAGCCTACGGGGGGCGTGGACTAGCGTCGGTCCTAGCACAGATACGCAGTATTTT.